The 18 T cell receptor beta chains in this list originate from one sample, sequenced in a study of Ad26.COV2.S vaccination and SARS-CoV-2 variants (dated by TCRdb to the early 2020s). Receptors were amplified or captured by the immunoSEQ multiplex PCR assay. This is the immuneACCESS table as TCRdb keeps it, with only in-frame sequences that have V and J called. A part of the clones is gone; compared with another copy, unresolved V genes explain less than half, and the rest is unexplained. This sample is represented by 350,000 to 500,000 clones; roughly 90% of them were singletons. The ten largest account for 12% of the sample. What this sample's treatment or condition label stands for: around 19 received Ad26.COV2.S at low or high dose, single or two shots; 5 received placebo; per-sample allocation not given. For vaccine and placebo recipients, the sequenced repertoires came from samples collected on day 63 after the first injection.

Here the sequenced sample was peripheral blood, taken in a trial of Ad26.COV2.S vaccine versus placebo. The receptors shown here come from a person aged 18-60 years who received the Ad26.COV2.S COVID-19 vaccine or a placebo.

The chain carries TRBV6-5 and TRBJ2-7; D possibly corresponds to TRBD1 (6 bases). This CDR3 is built from 13 residues. Germline CDR1 is MNHEY and CDR2 is SVGAGI. V lost 6 bases and J 2 bases, leaving 11 bases between the germline ends. The CDR3 sequence: CASSLGQTYEQYF. The CDR3 DNA is TGTGCCAGCAGCCTCGGACAGACCTACGAGCAGTACTTC.

Only one count was recorded for this clone. The chain uses TRBV5-1 and TRBJ2-1, with D possibly TRBD2 on 5 matching bases. The germline CDR1 and CDR2 sequences are SGHRS and YFSETQ. This CDR3 contains 15 residues. With 4 bases removed from V and 3 bases from J, the gap between germline ends came to 14 bases. The CDR3 nucleotides read TGCGCCAGCAGCGACGGCGAGGGCTTCTACAATGAGCAGTTCTTC. This codes for CASSDGEGFYNEQFF.

In its sample, this clone was seen a few times. The rearrangement uses TRBV2 and TRBJ2-7; possible D gene TRBD1, 6 bases. CDR1 and CDR2 (germline): SNHLY, FYNNEI. CDR3 size: 12 residues. With 5 bases removed from V and 5 bases from J, the gap between germline ends came to 10 bases. The CDR3: CASSYGQNEQYF. The CDR3 DNA follows: TGTGCCAGCAGTTACGGACAGAACGAGCAGTACTTC. Full variable domain (remainder filled in from reference TRBV2 and TRBJ2-7): EPEVTQTPSHQVTQMGQEVILRCVPISNHLYFYWYRQILGQKVEFLVSFYNNEISEKSEIFDDQFSVERPDGSNFTLKIRSTKLEDSAMYFCASSYGQNEQYFGPGTRLTVT.

The V call is TRBV27, the J call TRBJ1-1; no clear D. Germline CDR1 is MNHEY and CDR2 is SMNVEV (reference sequence). Trimming removed 5 bases from V and 1 base from J, with 5 bases in between. This CDR3 is 12 amino acids long. The CDR3 loop is CASSRPNTEAFF. CDR3 DNA: TGTGCCAGCAGTCGACCGAACACTGAAGCTTTCTTT.

This chain uses TRBV3-1 (or the pseudogene TRBV3-2) with TRBJ2-3; the D gene is possibly TRBD2 (5 bases). The germline V and J ends were trimmed by 1 base and 0 bases, with 5 bases remaining between them. CDR1 is LGHDT, CDR2 YNNKEL, per germline (reference sequence). The CDR3 runs 14 residues. CDR3 sequence reads: CASSQGLSTDTQYF. CDR3 DNA: TGTGCCAGCAGCCAAGGACTAAGCACAGATACGCAGTATTTT.

The CDR3 bases are TGTGCCAGCAGCCCAGAAATGAACACTGAAGCTTTCTTT. Amino acid sequence: CASSPEMNTEAFF. V usage is TRBV7-2 and J usage is TRBJ1-1, with unresolved D. This CDR3 spans 13 amino acids. The V end was cut by 5 bases, the J end by 0 bases, with 7 bases between. Germline V lookup: CDR1 SGHTA, CDR2 FQGNSA.

V gene TRBV24-1 combines with J gene TRBJ2-7; D could derive from TRBD1 or TRBD2 (6 bases each). The CDR3 spans 16 residues. The V end was cut by 3 bases, the J end by 2 bases, with 16 bases between. Germline V gene lookup returns CDR1 KGHDR and CDR2 SFDVKD. The CDR3: CATSDNRDSGPYEQYF. Here the CDR3 DNA reads TGTGCCACCAGTGATAACAGGGACTCCGGACCCTACGAGCAGTACTTC.

The chain recombines TRBV21-1 with TRBJ2-7; the D call in the table, TRBD2, was not verified against the DNA. TRBV21-1 is labeled a pseudogene. The CDR3 runs to 19 residues. CDR3 loop: CASSRGLAGGPFLPYEQYF. CDR3 coding DNA: TGTGCCAGCAGCAGGGGACTAGCGGGAGGGCCGTTCCTTCCCTACGAGCAGTACTTC.

V usage is TRBV30 and J usage is TRBJ1-1; possibly TRBD1 for D (5 bases). The CDR3 runs to 15 residues. CDR1 is GTSNPN, CDR2 SVGIG, per germline (reference sequence). Trimming removed 5 bases from V and 1 base from J, with 17 bases in between. The CDR3 reads CAWGAGTGRNTEAFF. CDR3 bases: TGTGCCTGGGGGGCAGGGACTGGCCGGAACACTGAAGCTTTCTTT.

The V call is TRBV6-2 or TRBV6-3, the J call TRBJ1-2; unclear D gene. This CDR3 contains 10 residues. Trimming stripped 2 bases from V and 6 bases from J, with 1 base between. Germline loops: CDR1 MNHEY, CDR2 SVGEGT. The CDR3 reads CASSYNGYTF. Written as DNA, the CDR3 is TGTGCCAGCAGTTACAATGGCTACACCTTC.

The chain combines TRBV6-5 with TRBJ2-7, with D hard to call. Looked up from germline, CDR1 is MNHEY and CDR2 is SVGAGI. The CDR3 contains 13 residues. Trimming pared 0 bases from V and 4 bases from J, leaving 7 bases between. The CDR3 is CASSYSGLYEQYF. The CDR3 DNA reads TGTGCCAGCAGTTACTCGGGCCTATACGAGCAGTACTTC.

The CDR3 DNA sequence: TGTGCCAGCAGTTGGACTAGCTACGAGCAGTACTTC. Protein sequence: CASSWTSYEQYF. The chain is built from TRBV6-2 or TRBV6-3 and TRBJ2-7, with 7 bases aligning to TRBD2. Germline-derived CDR1 and CDR2 are MNHEY and SVGEGT. The CDR3 is made up of 12 amino acids. V trimming: 4 bases; J trimming: 3 bases; junction bases outside the gene matches: 0.

The chain carries TRBV10-3 and TRBJ2-7; 9 bases line up with TRBD2. The CDR3 is 14 amino acids. Trimming removed 4 bases from V and 5 bases from J; junction bases left unmatched: 6. Germline V gene sequence: CDR1 ENHRY, CDR2 SYGVKD. The CDR3 bases are TGTGCCATCAGTGCTCTAGCGGGAATACACGAGCAGTACTTC. Translation gives CAISALAGIHEQYF.

The J gene is TRBJ2-2, the V gene TRBV4-1; D remains unclear. Germline values: CDR1 MGHRA, CDR2 YSYEKL. V was pared by 3 bases and J by 0 bases, with 11 bases between. The CDR3 sequence is 16 residues long. CDR3 amino acids: CASSQPGVTNTGELFF. Written as DNA, the CDR3 is TGCGCCAGCAGCCAGCCTGGGGTCACGAACACCGGGGAGCTGTTTTTT.

The chain combines TRBV27 with TRBJ1-1, with D possibly being TRBD1 (5 bases). V was shortened by 4 bases and J by 3 bases, with 12 bases between the two germline ends. Germline V gene data show CDR1 as MNHEY and CDR2 as SMNVEV (reference sequence). The CDR3 is made up of 14 amino acids. CDR3 DNA sequence: TGTGCCAGCAGTTCTGCAGGGTTGGACACTGAAGCTTTCTTT. Translation: CASSSAGLDTEAFF.

V is TRBV18 and J is TRBJ2-3; D remains ambiguous. Germline assignment: CDR1 KGHSH and CDR2 LQKENI. The CDR3 spans 16 residues. Trimming shortened V by 1 base and J by 3 bases, and 14 bases separated the two germline ends. The CDR3 loop is CASSPRTGLATDTQYF. The CDR3 nucleotides are TGTGCCAGCTCACCACGTACCGGGTTAGCAACAGATACGCAGTATTTT.

This chain uses TRBV4-1 with TRBJ1-2; the D is unclear. CDR3 length equals 14 residues. The germline V and J ends were trimmed by 0 bases and 7 bases, with 12 bases remaining between them. CDR1 is MGHRA, CDR2 YSYEKL, per germline. The CDR3 loop is CASSQDAPGPGYTF. CDR3 sequence (DNA): TGCGCCAGCAGCCAAGATGCCCCCGGGCCTGGCTACACCTTC.

V usage is TRBV29-1 and J usage is TRBJ1-1; D remains unclear. This CDR3 contains 14 residues. Germline V gene data show CDR1 as SQVTM and CDR2 as ANQGSEA. The ends were cut back, 3 bases at V and 0 bases at J, with 11 bases in the middle. The CDR3 DNA reads as TGCAGCGTTGAGGTCGCGGCCATGAACACTGAAGCTTTCTTT. Translating it yields CSVEVAAMNTEAFF.